Each of the 29 T cell receptor beta chains below was sequenced from the same sample in a study of shared clonotypes between healthy human individuals. Libraries were prepared by immunoSEQ multiplex PCR; TCRdb keeps only in-frame clonotypes and omits some of them. The sample includes around 350,000 clones, around 70% of them seen just once. Sequencing used memory CD4+ T cells sorted from blood. The subset: CD45RA-negative fraction. The receptors originated from a man aged 25-45 years in good health.

This chain uses TRBV11-2 with TRBJ2-1; TRBD2 matches 9 bases. This CDR3 comprises 17 residues. Germline V gives CDR1 SGHAT, CDR2 FQNNGV. The V and J ends lost 3 bases and 3 bases, in that order; junction bases with no gene match: 9. CDR3 sequence (DNA): TGTGCCAGCAGCTTGAAGGTTAGCGGGAGTTTCTACAATGAGCAGTTCTTC. Amino acid sequence: CASSLKVSGSFYNEQFF. The variable domain in full, with the rest retrieved from reference TRBV11-2 and TRBJ2-1, is EAGVAQSPRYKIIEKRQSVAFWCNPISGHATLYWYQQILGQGPKLLIQFQNNGVVDDSQLPKDRFSAERLKGVDSTLKIQPAKLEDSAVYLCASSLKVSGSFYNEQFFGPGTRLTVL.

The rearrangement links TRBV28 to TRBJ2-7; D may correspond to TRBD1 or TRBD2 (7 bases each). The V and J ends lost 3 bases and 0 bases respectively, with 12 bases between them. The CDR3 has 15 amino acids. The V gene's germline CDR1 is MDHEN and CDR2 SYDVKM. In DNA form, the CDR3 reads TGTGCCAGCAGTTTCAGGGGGGGGAACTCCTACGAGCAGTACTTC. It translates to CASSFRGGNSYEQYF.

This clone has more than one count but fewer than ten. The chain joins TRBV5-6 to TRBJ2-5; D might be TRBD1 (6 bases). The CDR3 has 17 residues. V was trimmed by 2 bases and J by 2 bases, leaving 19 bases between them. Germline CDR1 and CDR2: SGHDT and YYEEEE. This CDR3 is CASSFYGIGTQQETQYF. CDR3 bases: TGTGCCAGCAGCTTCTATGGAATCGGGACACAGCAAGAGACCCAGTACTTC.

The chain couples TRBV5-1 to TRBJ2-4, with no clear D. Germline CDR1 and CDR2: SGHRS and YFSETQ. The V gene lost 0 bases and the J gene lost 5 bases, with 6 bases spanning the gap. This CDR3 spans 13 amino acids. CDR3 sequence (DNA): TGCGCCAGCAGCTTGGGGACCCAAAACATTCAGTACTTC. Its translation: CASSLGTQNIQYF. Full variable domain (remainder filled in from reference TRBV5-1 and TRBJ2-4): KAGVTQTPRYLIKTRGQQVTLSCSPISGHRSVSWYQQTPGQGLQFLFEYFSETQRNKGNFPGRFSGRQFSNSRSEMNVSTLELGDSALYLCASSLGTQNIQYFGAGTRLSVL.

This clone appeared a few times. The V call is TRBV18, the J call TRBJ2-1, with TRBD2 matching 7 bases. Germline V lookup: CDR1 KGHSH, CDR2 LQKENI. CDR3 size: 15 residues. The V gene end was trimmed by 1 base and the J gene end by 10 bases; junction bases not matched to a gene: 10. In nucleotides, the CDR3 is TGTGCCAGCTCACCACATCCCGGGGGGATCACAGAGCAGTTCTTC. Its translation is CASSPHPGGITEQFF.

The rearrangement uses TRBV28 and TRBJ2-3; 7 bases align to TRBD2. CDR3 length equals 16 residues. Germline V gene data show CDR1 as MDHEN and CDR2 as SYDVKM. V was clipped by 8 bases and J by 2 bases; unmatched bases: 13. The CDR3 here is CASQRLLADHTDTQYF. DNA of the CDR3: TGTGCCAGCCAGAGGTTGCTAGCGGATCACACAGATACGCAGTATTTT.

The CDR3 region has the DNA TGTGCCAGCAGACCGGGGACTAGCGGCCGAAACACCGGGGAGCTGTTTTTT. Translated, it gives CASRPGTSGRNTGELFF. The V gene is TRBV5-5, the J gene TRBJ2-2; 11 bases are a match to TRBD2. The CDR3 loop spans 17 amino acids. Germline lookup yields CDR1 SGHKS and CDR2 YYEKEE (reference sequence). V dropped 5 bases and J dropped 2; count of bases not matched to a gene: 8. Looking up the rest from reference TRBV5-5 and TRBJ2-2 gives the full variable domain: DAGVTQSPTHLIKTRGQQVTLRCSPISGHKSVSWYQQVLGQGPQFIFQYYEKEERGRGNFPDRFSARQFPNYSSELNVNALLLGDSALYLCASRPGTSGRNTGELFFGEGSRLTVL.

This chain uses TRBV5-4 with TRBJ1-1, with D perhaps matching TRBD1 (5 bases). The CDR3 length is 14 residues. V lost 2 bases, J lost 6 bases, and 14 bases lay in between. The germline V gene encodes CDR1 SGHNT and CDR2 YYREEE (reference sequence). The CDR3 spells CASSFGKTVSEAFF. DNA for the CDR3: TGTGCCAGCAGCTTCGGGAAGACAGTGTCTGAAGCTTTCTTT.

The chain carries TRBV30 and TRBJ2-1; a possible D gene is TRBD1 (6 bases). Germline assignment: CDR1 GTSNPN and CDR2 SVGIG (reference sequence). The germline V and J ends were trimmed by 1 base and 8 bases, with 15 bases remaining between them. CDR3 size: 14 residues. CDR3 nucleotides: TGTGCCTGGAGTGCTACCCCGTGGGGGCATGAGCAGTTCTTC. Its translation is CAWSATPWGHEQFF.

The V and J genes are TRBV11-2 and TRBJ2-1; D is possibly TRBD1 or TRBD2 (6 bases each). Per germline, CDR1 SGHAT and CDR2 FQNNGV. There are 15 residues in the CDR3. V was shortened by 7 bases and J by 5 bases, with 18 bases between the two germline ends. CDR3 in amino acids: CASKSGQWGHNEQFF. The CDR3 DNA sequence: TGTGCCAGCAAGAGCGGGCAGTGGGGGCACAATGAGCAGTTCTTC.

This clone appeared a few times. The chain has TRBV5-6 and TRBJ1-2, with TRBD1 identical over 7 bases. V shed 4 bases, J shed 7 bases, and the junction held 10 bases outside the gene matches. CDR1 and CDR2 from the germline V gene are SGHDT and YYEEEE. The CDR3 has 14 residues. For the CDR3, the DNA is TGTGCCAGCAGCCGACAGGGTGGGGATGTTGGCTACACCTTC. This encodes CASSRQGGDVGYTF.

This clone appeared a few times. This chain uses TRBV30 with TRBJ2-7; possibly TRBD2 for D (7 bases). Trimming took off 2 bases at V and 6 bases at J, with 23 bases between the two ends. Germline assignment: CDR1 GTSNPN and CDR2 SVGIG (reference sequence). CDR3 length: 16 residues. CDR3 bases: TGTGCCTGGAGTCGTTGGGGGGGCCGAGGGGTACTCGAGCAGTACTTC. Translated, it gives CAWSRWGGRGVLEQYF. The whole variable domain, remainder taken from reference TRBV30 and TRBJ2-7, is SQTIHQWPATLVQPVGSPLSLECTVEGTSNPNLYWYRQAAGRGLQLLFYSVGIGQISSEVPQNLSASRPQDRQFILSSKKLLLSDSGFYLCAWSRWGGRGVLEQYFGPGTRLTVT.

The chain's CDR3 is CASSPSGQGADTQYF. CDR3 coding DNA: TGTGCCAGCAGCCCATCCGGACAGGGTGCAGATACGCAGTATTTT. This chain connects TRBV2 to TRBJ2-3, with 8 bases lining up with TRBD1. The CDR3 loop spans 15 amino acids. Per germline, CDR1 SNHLY and CDR2 FYNNEI. The junction had 9 bases not matched to a gene; V was cut back by 6 bases and J by 4 bases. The complete variable domain, with remaining parts taken from reference TRBV2 and TRBJ2-3, reads EPEVTQTPSHQVTQMGQEVILRCVPISNHLYFYWYRQILGQKVEFLVSFYNNEISEKSEIFDDQFSVERPDGSNFTLKIRSTKLEDSAMYFCASSPSGQGADTQYFGPGTRLTVL.

V and J are TRBV5-4 and TRBJ2-1, with TRBD1 matching over 9 bases. Germline V gene data show CDR1 as SGHNT and CDR2 as YYREEE (reference sequence). Trimming cost V 4 bases and J 0 bases; bases outside gene matches: 11. This CDR3 comprises 18 residues. CDR3 amino acids: CASSLRDRVMYSYNEQFF. In DNA, the CDR3 is TGTGCCAGCAGCCTCCGGGACAGGGTAATGTACTCCTACAATGAGCAGTTCTTC.

Concerning this clone itself: This may stem from a read error, because a much larger clone lies one nucleotide away. The DNA for the CDR3 is TGTGCCAGCAGCCCCCCCGGGTACGAGCAGTACTTC. Its protein is CASSPPGYEQYF. V and J are TRBV14 and TRBJ2-7; D is unclear. The CDR3 runs to 12 residues. CDR1 is SGHDN, CDR2 FVKESK, per germline. V lost 4 bases and J lost 4, with 8 bases in between.

The chain combines TRBV25-1 with TRBJ2-3; no definite D call. The CDR3 runs 12 residues. Trimming shortened V by 2 bases and J by 6 bases, and 6 bases separated the two germline ends. The germline CDR1 and CDR2 sequences are MGHDK and SYGVNS. Written as DNA, the CDR3 is TGTGCCAGCAGTGAACAGAGGGATACGCAGTATTTT. Its translation is CASSEQRDTQYF.

The rearrangement joins TRBV1 to TRBJ2-6; the table assigns TRBD1, which was not confirmed against the DNA. TRBV1 is a known pseudogene. This CDR3 is built from 17 residues. CDR3 region: CTSSRPGAQSRANVLTF. Written as DNA, the CDR3 is TGCACCAGCAGCCGGCCTGGTGCACAAAGTCGGGCCAACGTCCTGACTTTC.

The rearrangement joins TRBV28 to TRBJ2-7, with D possibly being TRBD2 (6 bases). This CDR3 has 14 amino acids. Germline V gene data show CDR1 as MDHEN and CDR2 as SYDVKM. V lost 3 bases, J lost 3 bases, and 12 bases lay in between. In DNA form, the CDR3 reads TGTGCCAGCAGTTTCGGAGGGATGGGCTACGAGCAGTACTTC. Translation: CASSFGGMGYEQYF.

The chain combines TRBV5-4 with TRBJ2-5, with TRBD2 as a possible D gene (5 bases). CDR1 and CDR2 (germline): SGHNT, YYREEE (reference sequence). V lost 1 base and J 3 bases, leaving 10 bases between the germline ends. The CDR3 has 14 residues. CDR3 amino acids: CASSLSGFEETQYF. Here the CDR3 DNA reads TGTGCCAGCAGCTTGTCGGGATTCGAAGAGACCCAGTACTTC.

This sequence joins TRBV5-4 and TRBJ2-3; 7 bases are a match to TRBD2. Trimming cost V 4 bases and J 4 bases; bases outside gene matches: 9. Germline CDR1 is SGHNT and CDR2 is YYREEE (reference sequence). The CDR3 length is 15 residues. The CDR3 loop is CASSTSGRSPDTQYF. The CDR3 nucleotides read TGTGCCAGCAGCACGTCCGGGAGGTCCCCAGATACGCAGTATTTT.

The gene calls are TRBV21-1 and TRBJ2-7; the table's D call, TRBD2, has no DNA check behind it. TRBV21-1 is deemed a pseudogene. The CDR3 sequence is 14 residues long. The chain's CDR3 is CASTERDHYYEQYF. The CDR3, as DNA: TGTGCCAGCACGGAGCGGGATCACTACTACGAGCAGTACTTC.

The chain joins TRBV5-5 to TRBJ2-2, with 11 nucleotides matching TRBD2. Germline V gene lookup returns CDR1 SGHKS and CDR2 YYEKEE (reference sequence). The CDR3 covers 14 residues. V dropped 5 bases and J dropped 9; count of bases not matched to a gene: 6. The CDR3, as DNA: TGTGCCAGCAGGTTAGCGGGAGGGCCTCGGGAGCTGTTTTTT. Translation: CASRLAGGPRELFF.

This clone came up many times. This sequence joins TRBV28 and TRBJ2-4; D not certain. V was trimmed by 7 bases and J by 5 bases, leaving 15 bases between them. The germline V gene has CDR1 MDHEN and CDR2 SYDVKM. CDR3 length equals 14 residues. The CDR3 spells CASTISSIENIQYF. The CDR3 bases are TGTGCCAGCACCATAAGCAGTATCGAAAACATTCAGTACTTC.

The gene calls are TRBV6-1 and TRBJ1-2, with TRBD1 matching over 7 bases. J was trimmed by 0 bases and V by 10 bases; bases with no gene match: 8. Germline-derived CDR1 and CDR2 are MNHNS and SASEGT. The CDR3 runs 14 residues. CDR3 DNA sequence: TGTGCCATCCACCGGGACAGACCTAACTATGGCTACACCTTC. Its protein product is CAIHRDRPNYGYTF.

The V call is TRBV30, the J call TRBJ2-5; TRBD1 aligns across 7 bases. Trimming at V came to 6 bases and at J to 0 bases, leaving 10 bases not matched to a gene. The germline gives CDR1 GTSNPN, CDR2 SVGIG (reference sequence). The CDR3 has 15 amino acids. The CDR3 region is CACTQTGANQETQYF. The CDR3 DNA reads TGTGCCTGTACACAAACAGGGGCGAACCAAGAGACCCAGTACTTC.

This clone was counted a single time. The chain uses TRBV11-2 and TRBJ1-5, with D perhaps matching TRBD1 (5 bases). Germline V gene data show CDR1 as SGHAT and CDR2 as FQNNGV. Trimming took off 6 bases at V and 11 bases at J, with 17 bases between the two ends. The CDR3 is made up of 13 amino acids. CDR3 DNA: TGTGCCAGCAGTCCGAATCGGGACCTGGCCCAGCATTTT. It codes for CASSPNRDLAQHF.

This clone was seen once. DNA of the CDR3: TGCGCCAGCAGTTTACTTGGCGGAGACGGGGAGCTGTTTTTT. As protein: CASSLLGGDGELFF. The rearrangement links TRBV4-1 to TRBJ2-2; D gene unclear. The CDR3 extends over 14 amino acids. The germline CDR1 and CDR2 sequences are MGHRA and YSYEKL. V lost 6 bases, J lost 7 bases, and 15 bases lay in between.

This clone appeared once. This sample also contains other DNA sequences that code for the same CDR3. The chain links TRBV18 to TRBJ2-7; TRBD1 agrees at 7 bases. The CDR3 is 14 amino acids. With V trimmed by 3 bases and J by 1 base, 3 bases remained unmatched. Germline V gives CDR1 KGHSH, CDR2 LQKENI. In DNA form, the CDR3 reads TGTGCCAGCTCACCGCGGACAGGATCCTACGAGCAGTACTTC. It encodes CASSPRTGSYEQYF.

The chain combines TRBV5-1 with TRBJ1-3; a possible D gene is TRBD1 (5 bases). The length of the CDR3 is 14 residues. V was shortened by 8 bases and J by 0 bases, with 12 bases between the two germline ends. CDR1 and CDR2 from the germline V gene are SGHRS and YFSETQ. CDR3 DNA sequence: TGCGCCAGTTGGGACGGTAACTCTGGAAACACCATATATTTT. Residues: CASWDGNSGNTIYF.